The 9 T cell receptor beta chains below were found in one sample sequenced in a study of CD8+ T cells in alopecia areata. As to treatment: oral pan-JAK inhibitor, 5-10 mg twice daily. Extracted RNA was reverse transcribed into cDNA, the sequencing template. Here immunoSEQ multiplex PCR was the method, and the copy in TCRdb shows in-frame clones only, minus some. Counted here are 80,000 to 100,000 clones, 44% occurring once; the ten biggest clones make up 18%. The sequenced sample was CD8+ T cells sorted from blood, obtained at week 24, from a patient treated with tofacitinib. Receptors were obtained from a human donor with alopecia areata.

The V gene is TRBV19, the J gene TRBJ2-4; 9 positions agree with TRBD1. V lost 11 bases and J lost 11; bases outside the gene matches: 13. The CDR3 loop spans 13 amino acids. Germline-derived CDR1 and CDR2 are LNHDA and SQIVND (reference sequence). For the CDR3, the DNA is TGTGCCGTTGCATCCGGGACAGGGACTGTTCAGTACTTC. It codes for CAVASGTGTVQYF. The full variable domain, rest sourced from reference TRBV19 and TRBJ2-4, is DGGITQSPKYLFRKEGQNVTLSCEQNLNHDAMYWYRQDPGQGLRLIYYSQIVNDFQKGDIAEGYSVSREKKESFPLTVTSAQKNPTAFYLCAVASGTGTVQYFGAGTRLSVL.

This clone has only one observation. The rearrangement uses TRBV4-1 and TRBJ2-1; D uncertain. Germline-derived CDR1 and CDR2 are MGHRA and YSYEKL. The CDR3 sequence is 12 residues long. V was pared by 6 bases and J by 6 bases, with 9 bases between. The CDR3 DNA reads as TGCGCCAGCAGGATCAGCAGCAATGAGCAGTTCTTC. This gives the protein CASRISSNEQFF.

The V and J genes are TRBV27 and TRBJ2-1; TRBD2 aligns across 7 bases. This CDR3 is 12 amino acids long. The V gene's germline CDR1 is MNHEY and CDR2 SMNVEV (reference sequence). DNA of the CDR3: TGTGCGGCGGGGGTGCGCCGGTTGGAGCAGTTCTTC. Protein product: CAAGVRRLEQFF.

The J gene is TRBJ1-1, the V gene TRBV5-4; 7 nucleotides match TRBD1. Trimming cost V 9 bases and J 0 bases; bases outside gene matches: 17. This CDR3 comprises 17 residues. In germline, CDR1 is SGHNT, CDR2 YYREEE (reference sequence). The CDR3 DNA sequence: TGTGCCACGGACCTGCTGGGGACAGCGGCCATGAACACTGAAGCTTTCTTT. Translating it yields CATDLLGTAAMNTEAFF.

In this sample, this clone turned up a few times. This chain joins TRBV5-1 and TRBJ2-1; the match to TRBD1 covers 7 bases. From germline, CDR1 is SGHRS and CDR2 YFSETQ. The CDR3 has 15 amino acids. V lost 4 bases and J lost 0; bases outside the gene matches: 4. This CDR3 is CASSDRDSSYNEQFF. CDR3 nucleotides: TGCGCCAGCAGCGACCGGGACAGCTCCTACAATGAGCAGTTCTTC. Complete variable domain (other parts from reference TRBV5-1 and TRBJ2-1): KAGVTQTPRYLIKTRGQQVTLSCSPISGHRSVSWYQQTPGQGLQFLFEYFSETQRNKGNFPGRFSGRQFSNSRSEMNVSTLELGDSALYLCASSDRDSSYNEQFFGPGTRLTVL.

Written as DNA, the CDR3 is TGCAGCGTTGTTCTAAGGGAAACAAACACTGAAGCTTTCTTT. This translates into CSVVLRETNTEAFF. The V call is TRBV29-1, the J call TRBJ1-1; D is uncertain. V lost 4 bases, J lost 2 bases, and 14 bases lay in between. Germline-derived CDR1 and CDR2 are SQVTM and ANQGSEA. The CDR3 runs to 14 residues.

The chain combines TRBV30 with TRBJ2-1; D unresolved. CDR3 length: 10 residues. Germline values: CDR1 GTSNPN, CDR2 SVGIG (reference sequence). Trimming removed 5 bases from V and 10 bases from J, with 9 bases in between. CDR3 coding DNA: TGTGCCTGGGGAAGTGGAGAGCAGTTCTTC. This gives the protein CAWGSGEQFF.

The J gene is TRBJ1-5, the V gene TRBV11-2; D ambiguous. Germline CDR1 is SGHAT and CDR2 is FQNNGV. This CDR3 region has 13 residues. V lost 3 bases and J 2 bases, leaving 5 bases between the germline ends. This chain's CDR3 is CASSFGGNQPQHF. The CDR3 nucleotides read TGTGCCAGCAGCTTCGGAGGCAATCAGCCCCAGCATTTT.

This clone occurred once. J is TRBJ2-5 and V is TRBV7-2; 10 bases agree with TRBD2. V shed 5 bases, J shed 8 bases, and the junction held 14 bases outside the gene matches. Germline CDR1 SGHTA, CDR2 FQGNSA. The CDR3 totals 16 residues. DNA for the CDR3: TGTGCCAGCAGCCAATCAAGAGTAGCGGGAGGTGAAACCCAGTACTTC. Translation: CASSQSRVAGGETQYF. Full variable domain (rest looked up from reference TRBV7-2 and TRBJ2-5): GAGVSQSPSNKVTEKGKDVELRCDPISGHTALYWYRQSLGQGLEFLIYFQGNSAPDKSGLPSDRFSAERTGGSVSTLTIQRTQQEDSAVYLCASSQSRVAGGETQYFGPGTRLLVL.